This TCR beta chain was sequenced for a study of vaccination effects on CD4 cells after COVID-19. On the study more broadly: A median of 72 days separated the second dose and sampling.

Prior to sequencing, the ViraFEST assay stimulated PBMC with viral peptide pools, which expanded the antigen-specific CD4+ T cells. Culture lasted roughly 9 days before CD4+ T cell isolation. Vaccine administered to participants consisted of two doses of either BNT162b2 or mRNA-1273. No vaccinee had earlier SARS-CoV-2 infection, and nucleocapsid antibodies were negative. This clone has only one observation. Its antigen is not known. Profiled with immunoSEQ multiplex PCR; TCRdb holds only in-frame clones, not every one. The sample consists of 84,000 or so clones, roughly 80% of them appearing once. Trimming cost V 0 bases and J 0 bases; bases outside gene matches: 2. There are 15 residues in the CDR3. The germline V gene has CDR1 SGDLS and CDR2 YYNGEE.

Sequenced material: CD4+ T cells from PBMCs cultured with HCoV-OC43 spike peptides, taken after COVID-19 vaccination. The subset is: HCoV-OC43 spike overlapping peptide pool stimulation. The chain couples TRBV9 to TRBJ1-2; 7 bases align to TRBD1. The clonotype originates from a human donor who received a COVID-19 vaccine. Here the CDR3 DNA reads TGTGCCAGCAGCGTAGGACAGGGCGCTAACTATGGCTACACCTTC. Translating it yields CASSVGQGANYGYTF.